Sequencing of this T cell receptor (beta chain) was carried out in a study of early stage breast cancer tumors. After removal of 6 bases from V and 1 base from J, the junction contained 9 bases not matched to a gene. CDR1 and CDR2 from the germline V gene are MNHNS and SASEGT. The CDR3 is made up of 15 amino acids. Produced via immunoSEQ multiplex PCR; TCRdb's table is partial and in-frame only. Seen here are roughly 58,000 clones, under 95% observed once, and the top ten hold around 5%. This TCR was sampled from a person aged 65 to 79 with breast cancer. The source material was blood. This rearrangement joins TRBV6-1 to TRBJ2-7; TRBD1 matches 7 bases. The CDR3, as DNA: TGTGCCAGCAGGCTAACGCAGGGGGAATCCTACGAGCAGTACTTC. It codes for CASRLTQGESYEQYF.